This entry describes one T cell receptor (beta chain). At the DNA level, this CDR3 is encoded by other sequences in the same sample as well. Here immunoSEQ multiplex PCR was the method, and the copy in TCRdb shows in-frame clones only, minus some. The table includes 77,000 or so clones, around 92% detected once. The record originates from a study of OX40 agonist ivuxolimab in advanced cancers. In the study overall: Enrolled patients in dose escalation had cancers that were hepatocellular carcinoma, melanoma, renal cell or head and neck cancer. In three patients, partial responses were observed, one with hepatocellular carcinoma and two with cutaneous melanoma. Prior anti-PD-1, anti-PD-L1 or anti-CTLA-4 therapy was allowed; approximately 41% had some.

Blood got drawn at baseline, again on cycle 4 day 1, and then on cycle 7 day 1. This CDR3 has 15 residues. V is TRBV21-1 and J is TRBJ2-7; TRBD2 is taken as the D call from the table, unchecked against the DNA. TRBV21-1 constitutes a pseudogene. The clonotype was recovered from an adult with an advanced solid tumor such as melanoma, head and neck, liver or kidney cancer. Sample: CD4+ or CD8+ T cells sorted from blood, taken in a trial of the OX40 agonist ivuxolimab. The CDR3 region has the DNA TGTGCCAGCAGCAAAGGCACTAGCGGGAGCTACGAGCAGTACTTC. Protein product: CASSKGTSGSYEQYF.